Listed here are 20 T cell receptor beta chains from one sample, sequenced in a study of cytomegalovirus exposure and HLA in healthy donors. Both 60 Vbeta primers and 13 Jbeta primers went into the PCR. The protocol was immunoSEQ multiplex PCR, while the TCRdb copy is restricted to in-frame clones and leaves out a portion. The table lists 130,000 to 150,000 clones, around three quarters of them singletons, with roughly 2.1% in the top ten. Material for sequencing was PBMCs. The receptor source for this set is a man aged 40-50 years in good health and CMV-seronegative.

This sequence joins TRBV30 and TRBJ2-2; 11 bases are shared with TRBD2. V was clipped by 5 bases and J by 2 bases; unmatched bases: 7. Germline loops: CDR1 GTSNPN, CDR2 SVGIG (reference sequence). CDR3 length: 16 residues. The CDR3 region is CAWLPGTSGNTGELFF. The CDR3 coding sequence is TGTGCCTGGCTACCCGGGACTAGCGGTAACACCGGGGAGCTGTTTTTT.

V usage is TRBV28 and J usage is TRBJ2-5, with TRBD2 matching over 7 bases. J gave up 5 bases and V 7 bases, and 10 bases lay outside the gene matches. This CDR3 spans 14 amino acids. Germline values: CDR1 MDHEN, CDR2 SYDVKM. The CDR3 DNA is TGTGCCAGCAAGCTTGGGGGGGAGGTGGAGACCCAGTACTTC. Translation gives CASKLGGEVETQYF.

This chain joins TRBV15 and TRBJ2-3; 10 bases map to TRBD1. CDR1 and CDR2 from the germline V gene are LNHNV and YYDKDF (reference sequence). The CDR3 has 16 amino acids. V shed 1 base, J shed 2 bases, and the junction held 3 bases outside the gene matches. CDR3 protein: CATSRGTGGHTDTQYF. In DNA form, the CDR3 reads TGTGCCACCAGCAGAGGGACAGGGGGGCACACAGATACGCAGTATTTT.

The rearrangement links TRBV5-1 to TRBJ1-2; no clear D. This CDR3 is built from 14 residues. Germline V lookup: CDR1 SGHRS, CDR2 YFSETQ. The ends were cut back, 4 bases at V and 3 bases at J, with 13 bases in the middle. In DNA, the CDR3 is TGCGCCAGCAGCGGCGGGGAGAGGGACTATGGCTACACCTTC. It codes for CASSGGERDYGYTF.

The J gene is TRBJ1-4, the V gene TRBV10-3, with D possibly being TRBD1 (6 bases). The CDR3 covers 14 residues. The germline V gene has CDR1 ENHRY and CDR2 SYGVKD. Trimming shortened V by 4 bases and J by 5 bases, and 11 bases separated the two germline ends. The CDR3 sequence: CAISAGQDNEKLFF. Written as DNA, the CDR3 is TGTGCCATCAGTGCGGGACAAGACAATGAAAAACTGTTTTTT.

V is TRBV6-1 and J is TRBJ1-1; a possible D gene is TRBD1 (6 bases). Per the germline V gene, CDR1 is MNHNS and CDR2 is SASEGT. V lost 6 bases to trimming and J lost 4 bases, with 9 bases between them. This CDR3 contains 12 residues. CDR3 region: CASRVQGTEAFF. The CDR3 nucleotides read TGTGCCAGCAGGGTACAGGGCACTGAAGCTTTCTTT.

V is TRBV2 and J is TRBJ2-7; a possible D gene is TRBD1 (6 bases). Germline CDR1 SNHLY, CDR2 FYNNEI. This CDR3 is built from 13 residues. Between the trimmed V and J ends, which lost 3 bases and 1 base, there was a span of 7 bases. CDR3 protein: CASSERGSYEQYF. The CDR3 DNA is TGTGCCAGCAGTGAGAGGGGGTCCTACGAGCAGTACTTC.

The count of this clone is one. The chain uses TRBV4-3 and TRBJ2-2; D call uncertain. The germline V gene encodes CDR1 LGHNA and CDR2 YSLEER. This CDR3 region has 13 residues. Trimming pared 6 bases from V and 5 bases from J, leaving 10 bases between. The CDR3 bases are TGCGCCAGCAGGAAGAGCGTGACCGGGGAGCTGTTTTTT. This translates into CASRKSVTGELFF.

This clone was seen a few times. The chain has TRBV9 and TRBJ2-5; TRBD2 matches at 8 bases. CDR3 length equals 16 residues. The V segment lost 3 bases and the J segment 5 bases; nucleotides outside the gene matches: 12. Germline V gene data show CDR1 as SGDLS and CDR2 as YYNGEE. CDR3: CASSAGRGGGRETQYF. The CDR3 DNA reads as TGTGCCAGCAGCGCGGGCCGGGGGGGAGGACGGGAGACCCAGTACTTC.

This clone was counted only a few times. The J gene is TRBJ2-5, the V gene TRBV7-6; 9 positions match TRBD2. This CDR3 contains 14 residues. The ends lost 2 bases at V and 4 bases at J; junction bases unmatched: 2. CDR1 is SGHVS, CDR2 FNYEAQ, per germline. CDR3 sequence reads: CASSLRRGGETQYF. DNA of the CDR3: TGTGCCAGCAGCTTACGGCGGGGGGGAGAGACCCAGTACTTC.

This clone has just a few counts. This chain connects TRBV6-5 to TRBJ2-1; 7 nucleotides line up with TRBD1. With 6 bases clipped from V and 5 bases from J, the junction kept 4 bases outside the gene matches. Germline CDR1 MNHEY, CDR2 SVGAGI. CDR3 size: 13 residues. CDR3 sequence (DNA): TGTGCCAGCAGACTAACAGGGGACAATGAGCAGTTCTTC. The encoded protein is CASRLTGDNEQFF.

The J gene is TRBJ2-2, the V gene TRBV7-9; TRBD2 matches 7 bases. This CDR3 is 15 amino acids long. Trimming took 6 bases from V and 1 from J; bases not matched to a gene: 5. CDR1 and CDR2 from the germline V gene are SEHNR and FQNEAQ (reference sequence). CDR3 sequence reads: CASSGGGENTGELFF. DNA for the CDR3: TGTGCCAGCAGTGGGGGAGGGGAGAACACCGGGGAGCTGTTTTTT.

The rearrangement links TRBV10-3 to TRBJ2-1, with D hard to call. This CDR3 is 16 amino acids long. Germline V gene data show CDR1 as ENHRY and CDR2 as SYGVKD. V was cut by 3 bases and J by 0 bases, with 12 bases left in between. The CDR3 sequence is CAISDPEQYSYNEQFF. CDR3 nucleotide sequence: TGTGCCATCAGTGATCCAGAACAGTACTCCTACAATGAGCAGTTCTTC.

V and J are TRBV18 and TRBJ1-5; D perhaps matches TRBD1 (6 bases). CDR3 length: 15 amino acids. Germline V gives CDR1 KGHSH, CDR2 LQKENI. V lost 3 bases, J lost 6 bases, and 15 bases lay in between. CDR3 DNA sequence: TGTGCCAGCTCACCGGATAACAGGGAGGGTCAGCCCCAGCATTTT. Its translation: CASSPDNREGQPQHF.

J is TRBJ2-2 and V is TRBV29-1; 10 nucleotides align to TRBD2. Looked up from germline, CDR1 is SQVTM and CDR2 is ANQGSEA. The CDR3 is 13 amino acids. With V trimmed by 7 bases and J by 6 bases, 5 bases remained unmatched. CDR3 residues: CSGAGTSAGELFF. In nucleotides, the CDR3 is TGCAGCGGGGCAGGGACTAGCGCCGGGGAGCTGTTTTTT.

The chain recombines TRBV27 with TRBJ1-1; 10 bases line up with TRBD1. CDR1 and CDR2 (germline): MNHEY, SMNVEV (reference sequence). V dropped 4 bases and J dropped 2; count of bases not matched to a gene: 4. This CDR3 region has 15 residues. Written as DNA, the CDR3 is TGTGCCAGCAGTTACTCGACAGGGGGCAACACTGAAGCTTTCTTT. It is translated as CASSYSTGGNTEAFF.

The J gene is TRBJ2-5, the V gene TRBV2, with 7 bases that match TRBD2. The J call is doubtful: the DNA matches TRBJ2-7 better. Germline V lookup: CDR1 SNHLY, CDR2 FYNNEI. The CDR3 totals 15 residues. CDR3 protein: CASSDSEAGLYEQYF. CDR3 sequence (DNA): TGTGCCAGCAGTGACTCAGAAGCGGGGCTCTACGAGCAGTACTTC.

This clone appeared a few times. The chain has TRBV7-6 and TRBJ2-7; 7 bases fit TRBD1. Per the germline V gene, CDR1 is SGHVS and CDR2 is FNYEAQ. CDR3 length: 13 residues. Germline trimming cut 6 bases from V and 1 base from J; bases unmatched to any gene: 3. The DNA for the CDR3 is TGTGCCAGCAGTCCCAGGGGGTCCTACGAGCAGTACTTC. Protein sequence: CASSPRGSYEQYF.

Details on this clone: One junction end disagrees with the germline gene, perhaps due to a read error. The chain recombines TRBV6-6 with TRBJ1-2, with a possible D match to TRBD1 (6 bases). The germline gives CDR1 MNHNY, CDR2 SVGAGI (reference sequence). CDR3 length equals 14 residues. The CDR3: CASSQQGRRDGYPF. CDR3 nucleotides: TGTGCCAGCAGCCAACAGGGCCGTCGGGATGGCTACCCCTTC.

This rearrangement joins TRBV29-1 to TRBJ1-5; TRBD1 is a possible D gene (6 bases). V lost 5 bases and J 7 bases, leaving 18 bases between the germline ends. This CDR3 has 14 residues. Germline CDR1 is SQVTM and CDR2 is ANQGSEA. CDR3 in DNA: TGCAGCGTTTCCAGGGGAGGGATCGAGCAGCCCCAGCATTTT. Its protein product is CSVSRGGIEQPQHF.